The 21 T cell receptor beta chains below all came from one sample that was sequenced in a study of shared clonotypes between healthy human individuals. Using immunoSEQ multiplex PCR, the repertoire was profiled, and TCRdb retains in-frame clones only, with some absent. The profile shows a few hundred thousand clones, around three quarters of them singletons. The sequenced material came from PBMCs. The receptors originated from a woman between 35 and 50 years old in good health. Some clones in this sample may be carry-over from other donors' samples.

The CDR3 region has the DNA TGTGCCAGCAGTGAAGGGGATGGCTACACCTTC. This encodes CASSEGDGYTF. V gene TRBV25-1 combines with J gene TRBJ1-2; no clear D. Germline lookup yields CDR1 MGHDK and CDR2 SYGVNS. CDR3 length: 11 amino acids. The V gene lost 2 bases and the J gene lost 6 bases, with 4 bases spanning the gap.

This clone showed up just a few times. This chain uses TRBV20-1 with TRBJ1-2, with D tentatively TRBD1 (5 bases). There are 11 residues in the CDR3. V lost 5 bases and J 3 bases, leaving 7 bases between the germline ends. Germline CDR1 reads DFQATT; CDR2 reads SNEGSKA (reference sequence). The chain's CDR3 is CSASGDYGYTF. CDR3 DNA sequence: TGCAGTGCTTCGGGGGACTATGGCTACACCTTC.

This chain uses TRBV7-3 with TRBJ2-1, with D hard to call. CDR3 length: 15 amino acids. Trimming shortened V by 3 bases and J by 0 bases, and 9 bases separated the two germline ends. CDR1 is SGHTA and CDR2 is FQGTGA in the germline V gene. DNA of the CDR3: TGTGCCAGCAGCTTTCTCGAGAGCTCCTACAATGAGCAGTTCTTC. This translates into CASSFLESSYNEQFF.

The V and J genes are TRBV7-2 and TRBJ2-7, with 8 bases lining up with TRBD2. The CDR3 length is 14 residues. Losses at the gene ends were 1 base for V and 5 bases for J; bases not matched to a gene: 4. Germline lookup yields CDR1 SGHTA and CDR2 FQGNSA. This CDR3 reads CASSLGLAIDEQYF. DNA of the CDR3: TGTGCCAGCAGCTTAGGACTAGCGATCGACGAGCAGTACTTC.

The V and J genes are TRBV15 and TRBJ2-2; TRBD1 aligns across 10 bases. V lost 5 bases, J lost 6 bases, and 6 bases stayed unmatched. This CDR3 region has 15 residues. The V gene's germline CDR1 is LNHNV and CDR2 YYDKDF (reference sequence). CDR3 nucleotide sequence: TGTGCCACCAGCTCTCGACAGGGGGCTGCCGGGGAGCTGTTTTTT. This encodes CATSSRQGAAGELFF.

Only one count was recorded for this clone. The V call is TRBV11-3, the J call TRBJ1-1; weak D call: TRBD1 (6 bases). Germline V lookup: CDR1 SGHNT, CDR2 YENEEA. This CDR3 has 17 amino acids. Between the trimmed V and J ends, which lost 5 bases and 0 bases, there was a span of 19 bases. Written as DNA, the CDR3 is TGTGCCAGCAGCCCCCGAAGGGAGGACAGAATGAACACTGAAGCTTTCTTT. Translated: CASSPRREDRMNTEAFF.

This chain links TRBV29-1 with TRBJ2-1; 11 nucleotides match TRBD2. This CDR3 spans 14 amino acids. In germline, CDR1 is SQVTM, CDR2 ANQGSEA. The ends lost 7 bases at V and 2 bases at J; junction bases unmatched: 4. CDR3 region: CSASTSGTYNEQFF. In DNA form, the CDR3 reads TGCAGCGCCTCGACTAGCGGGACCTACAATGAGCAGTTCTTC.

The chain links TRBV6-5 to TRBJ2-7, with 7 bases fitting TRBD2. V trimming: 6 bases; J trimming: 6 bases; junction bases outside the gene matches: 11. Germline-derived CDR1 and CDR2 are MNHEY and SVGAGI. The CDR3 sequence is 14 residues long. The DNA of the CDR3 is TGTGCCAGCAGCCGCGGGGACTATTCGACCGAGCAGTACTTC. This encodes CASSRGDYSTEQYF.

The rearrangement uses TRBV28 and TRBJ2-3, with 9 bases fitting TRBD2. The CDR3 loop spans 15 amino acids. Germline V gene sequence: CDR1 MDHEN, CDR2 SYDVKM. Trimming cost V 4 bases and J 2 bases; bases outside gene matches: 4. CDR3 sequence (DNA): TGTGCCAGCAGTTCCTCTAGCGGGGTCACAGATACGCAGTATTTT. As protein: CASSSSSGVTDTQYF. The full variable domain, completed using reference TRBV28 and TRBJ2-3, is DVKVTQSSRYLVKRTGEKVFLECVQDMDHENMFWYRQDPGLGLRLIYFSYDVKMKEKGDIPEGYSVSREKKERFSLILESASTNQTSMYLCASSSSSGVTDTQYFGPGTRLTVL.

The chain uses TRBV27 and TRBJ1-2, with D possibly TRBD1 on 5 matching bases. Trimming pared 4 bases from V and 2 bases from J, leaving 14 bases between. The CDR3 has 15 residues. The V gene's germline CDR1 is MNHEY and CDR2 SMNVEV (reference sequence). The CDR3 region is CASSWGVGPNYGYTF. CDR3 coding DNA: TGTGCCAGCAGTTGGGGCGTGGGCCCAAACTATGGCTACACCTTC.

CDR3 amino acids: CASSWEGAGEQYF. The CDR3 region has the DNA TGTGCCAGCAGCTGGGAGGGAGCGGGCGAGCAGTACTTC. The chain carries TRBV7-9 and TRBJ2-7, with TRBD2 identical over 7 bases. V lost 4 bases and J lost 6; bases outside the gene matches: 6. Looked up from germline, CDR1 is SEHNR and CDR2 is FQNEAQ (reference sequence). The CDR3 spans 13 residues.

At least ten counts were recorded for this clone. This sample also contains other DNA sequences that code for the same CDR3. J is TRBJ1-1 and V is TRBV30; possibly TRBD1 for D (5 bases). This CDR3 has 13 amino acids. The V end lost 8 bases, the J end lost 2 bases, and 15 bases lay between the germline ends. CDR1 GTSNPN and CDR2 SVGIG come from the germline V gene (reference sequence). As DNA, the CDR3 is TGTGCCGGGGCCCGATGGGGTAACACTGAAGCTTTCTTT. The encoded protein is CAGARWGNTEAFF. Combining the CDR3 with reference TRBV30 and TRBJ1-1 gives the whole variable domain SQTIHQWPATLVQPVGSPLSLECTVEGTSNPNLYWYRQAAGRGLQLLFYSVGIGQISSEVPQNLSASRPQDRQFILSSKKLLLSDSGFYLCAGARWGNTEAFFGQGTRLTVV.

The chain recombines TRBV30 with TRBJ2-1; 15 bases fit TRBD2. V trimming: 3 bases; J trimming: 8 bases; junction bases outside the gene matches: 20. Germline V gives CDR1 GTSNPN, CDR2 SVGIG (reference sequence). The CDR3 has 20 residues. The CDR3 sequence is CAWSIRDAGLAGGPRDEQFF. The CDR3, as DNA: TGTGCCTGGAGCATCCGGGACGCCGGACTAGCGGGAGGGCCTAGGGATGAGCAGTTCTTC.

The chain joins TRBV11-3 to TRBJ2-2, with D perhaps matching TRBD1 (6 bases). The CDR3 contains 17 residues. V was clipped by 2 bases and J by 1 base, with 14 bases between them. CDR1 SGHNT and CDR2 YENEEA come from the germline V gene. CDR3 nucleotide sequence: TGTGCCAGCAGCTTATTATTCGGGACACTGAACACCGGGGAGCTGTTTTTT. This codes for CASSLLFGTLNTGELFF.

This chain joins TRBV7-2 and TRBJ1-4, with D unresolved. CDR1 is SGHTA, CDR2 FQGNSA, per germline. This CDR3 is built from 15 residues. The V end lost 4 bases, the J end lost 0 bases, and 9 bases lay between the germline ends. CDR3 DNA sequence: TGTGCCAGCAGCTCCAATTCCGCAACTAATGAAAAACTGTTTTTT. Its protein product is CASSSNSATNEKLFF.

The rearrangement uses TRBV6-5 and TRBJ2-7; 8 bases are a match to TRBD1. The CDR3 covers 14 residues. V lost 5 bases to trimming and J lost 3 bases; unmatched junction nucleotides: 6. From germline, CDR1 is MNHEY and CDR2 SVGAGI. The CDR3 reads CASSHGQGLYEQYF. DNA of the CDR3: TGTGCCAGCAGTCACGGACAGGGTCTCTACGAGCAGTACTTC.

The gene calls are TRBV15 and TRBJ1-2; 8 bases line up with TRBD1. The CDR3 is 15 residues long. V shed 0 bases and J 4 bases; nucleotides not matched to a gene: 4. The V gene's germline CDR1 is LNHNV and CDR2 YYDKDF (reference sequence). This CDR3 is CATSRDRTGSYGYTF. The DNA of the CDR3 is TGTGCCACCAGCAGAGATCGGACAGGGAGCTATGGCTACACCTTC.

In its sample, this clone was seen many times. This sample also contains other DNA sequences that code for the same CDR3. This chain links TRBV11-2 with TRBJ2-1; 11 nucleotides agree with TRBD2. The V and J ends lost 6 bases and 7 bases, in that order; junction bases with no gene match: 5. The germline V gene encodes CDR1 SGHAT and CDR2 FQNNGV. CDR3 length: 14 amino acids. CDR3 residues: CASRKTSGINEQFF. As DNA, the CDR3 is TGTGCCAGCAGAAAGACTAGCGGGATAAATGAGCAGTTCTTC.

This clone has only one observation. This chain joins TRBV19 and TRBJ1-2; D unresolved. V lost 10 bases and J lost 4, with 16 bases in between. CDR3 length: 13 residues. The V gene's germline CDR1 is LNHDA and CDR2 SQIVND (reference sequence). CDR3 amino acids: CATRETATYGYTF. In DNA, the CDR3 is TGTGCCACCCGGGAGACGGCTACCTATGGCTACACCTTC.

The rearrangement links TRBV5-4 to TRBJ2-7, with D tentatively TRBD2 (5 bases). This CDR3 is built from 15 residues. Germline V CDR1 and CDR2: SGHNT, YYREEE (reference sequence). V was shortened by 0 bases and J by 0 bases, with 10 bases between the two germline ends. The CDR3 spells CASSLVAGSSYEQYF. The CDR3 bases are TGTGCCAGCAGCTTGGTTGCGGGCAGCTCCTACGAGCAGTACTTC.

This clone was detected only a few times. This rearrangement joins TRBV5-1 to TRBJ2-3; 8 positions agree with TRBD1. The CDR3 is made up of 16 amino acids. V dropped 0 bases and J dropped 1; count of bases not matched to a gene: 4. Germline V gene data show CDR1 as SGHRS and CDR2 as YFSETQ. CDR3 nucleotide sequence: TGCGCCAGCAGCTTGGATCCGGGACAGGGCACAGATACGCAGTATTTT. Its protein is CASSLDPGQGTDTQYF.